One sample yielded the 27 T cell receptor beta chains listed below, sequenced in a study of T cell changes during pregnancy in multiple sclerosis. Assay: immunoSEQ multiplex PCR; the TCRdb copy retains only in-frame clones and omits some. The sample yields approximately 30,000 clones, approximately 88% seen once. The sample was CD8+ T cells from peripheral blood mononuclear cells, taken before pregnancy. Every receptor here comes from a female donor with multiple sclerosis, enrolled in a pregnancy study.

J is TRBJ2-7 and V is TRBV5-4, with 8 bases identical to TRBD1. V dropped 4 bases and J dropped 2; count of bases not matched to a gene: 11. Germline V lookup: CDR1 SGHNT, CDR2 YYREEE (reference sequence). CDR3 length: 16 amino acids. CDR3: CASSPRTGFDPYEQYF. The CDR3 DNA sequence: TGTGCCAGCAGCCCGAGGACAGGGTTCGATCCCTACGAGCAGTACTTC.

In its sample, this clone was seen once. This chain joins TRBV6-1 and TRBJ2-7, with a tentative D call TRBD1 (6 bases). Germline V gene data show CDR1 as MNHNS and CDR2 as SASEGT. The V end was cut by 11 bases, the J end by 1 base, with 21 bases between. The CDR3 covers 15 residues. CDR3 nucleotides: TGTGCCTCAGCAGAGGACGACAGGACGTCCTACGAGCAGTACTTC. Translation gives CASAEDDRTSYEQYF.

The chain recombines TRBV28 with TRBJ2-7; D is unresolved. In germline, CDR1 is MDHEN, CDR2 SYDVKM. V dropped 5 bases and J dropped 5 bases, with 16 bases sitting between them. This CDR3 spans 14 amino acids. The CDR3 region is CASSLSRSRHEQYF. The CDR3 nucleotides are TGTGCCAGCAGTCTAAGCAGGTCCCGCCACGAGCAGTACTTC.

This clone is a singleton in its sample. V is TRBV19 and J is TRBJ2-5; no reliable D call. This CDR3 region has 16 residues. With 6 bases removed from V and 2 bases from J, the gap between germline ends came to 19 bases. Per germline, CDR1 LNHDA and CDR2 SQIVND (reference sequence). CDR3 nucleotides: TGTGCCAGTAGCGGGTTGGTGTCAGACCAACAAGAGACCCAGTACTTC. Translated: CASSGLVSDQQETQYF.

CDR3 region: CASSEADGTGGYGYTF. CDR3 nucleotide sequence: TGTGCCAGCAGTGAAGCGGATGGGACAGGGGGCTATGGCTACACCTTC. This chain links TRBV6-4 with TRBJ1-2; 11 bases map to TRBD1. Germline loops: CDR1 MRHNA, CDR2 SNTAGT. With 3 bases clipped from V and 4 bases from J, the junction kept 7 bases outside the gene matches. The CDR3 covers 16 residues.

In nucleotides, the CDR3 is TGTGCGGGGACAGGAGGGAACACCGGGGAGCTGTTTTTT. Translating it yields CAGTGGNTGELFF. The rearrangement links TRBV10-3 to TRBJ2-2, with 8 bases identical to TRBD1. Germline V gives CDR1 ENHRY, CDR2 SYGVKD. The CDR3 covers 13 residues.

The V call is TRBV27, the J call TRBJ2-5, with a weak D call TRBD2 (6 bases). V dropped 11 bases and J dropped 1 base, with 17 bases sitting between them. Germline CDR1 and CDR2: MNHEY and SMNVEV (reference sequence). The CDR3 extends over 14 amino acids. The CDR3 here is CASTRTGAQETQYF. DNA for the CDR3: TGTGCCTCAACACGAACGGGAGCCCAAGAGACCCAGTACTTC.

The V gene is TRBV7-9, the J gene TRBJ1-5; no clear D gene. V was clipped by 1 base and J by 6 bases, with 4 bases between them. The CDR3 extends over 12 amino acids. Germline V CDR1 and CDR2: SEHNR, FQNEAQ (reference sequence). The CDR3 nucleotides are TGTGCCAGCAGCTTAGGCAGTCAGCCCCAGCATTTT. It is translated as CASSLGSQPQHF.

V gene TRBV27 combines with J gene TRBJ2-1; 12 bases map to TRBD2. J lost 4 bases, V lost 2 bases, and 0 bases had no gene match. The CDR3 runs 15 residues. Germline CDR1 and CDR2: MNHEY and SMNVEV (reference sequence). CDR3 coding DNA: TGTGCCAGCAGTTTAGGGACTAGCGGGTACAATGAGCAGTTCTTC. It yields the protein CASSLGTSGYNEQFF.

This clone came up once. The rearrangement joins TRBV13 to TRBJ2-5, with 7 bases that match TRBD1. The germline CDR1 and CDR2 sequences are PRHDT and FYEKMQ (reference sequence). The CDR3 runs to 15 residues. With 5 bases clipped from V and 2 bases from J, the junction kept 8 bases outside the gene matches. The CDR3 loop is CASSGRDREQETQYF. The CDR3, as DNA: TGTGCCAGCAGCGGCCGGGACAGAGAACAAGAGACCCAGTACTTC. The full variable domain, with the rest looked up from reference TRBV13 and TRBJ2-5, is AAGVIQSPRHLIKEKRETATLKCYPIPRHDTVYWYQQGPGQDPQFLISFYEKMQSDKGSIPDRFSAQQFSDYHSELNMSSLELGDSALYFCASSGRDREQETQYFGPGTRLLVL.

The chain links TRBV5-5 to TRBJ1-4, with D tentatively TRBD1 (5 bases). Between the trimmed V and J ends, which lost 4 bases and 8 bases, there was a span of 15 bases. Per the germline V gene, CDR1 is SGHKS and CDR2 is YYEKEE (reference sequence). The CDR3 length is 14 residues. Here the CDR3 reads CASSRGTRAEKLFF. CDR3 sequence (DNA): TGTGCCAGCAGCCGGGGGACTCGAGCCGAAAAACTGTTTTTT. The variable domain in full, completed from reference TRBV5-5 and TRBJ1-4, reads DAGVTQSPTHLIKTRGQQVTLRCSPISGHKSVSWYQQVLGQGPQFIFQYYEKEERGRGNFPDRFSARQFPNYSSELNVNALLLGDSALYLCASSRGTRAEKLFFGSGTQLSVL.

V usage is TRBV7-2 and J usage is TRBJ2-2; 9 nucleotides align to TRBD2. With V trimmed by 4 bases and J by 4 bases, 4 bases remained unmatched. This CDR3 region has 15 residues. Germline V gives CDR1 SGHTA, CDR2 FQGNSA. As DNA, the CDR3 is TGTGCCAGCAGCTCGCGGGGGGGCGGCACCGGGGAGCTGTTTTTT. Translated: CASSSRGGGTGELFF. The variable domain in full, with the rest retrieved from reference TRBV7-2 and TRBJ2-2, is GAGVSQSPSNKVTEKGKDVELRCDPISGHTALYWYRQSLGQGLEFLIYFQGNSAPDKSGLPSDRFSAERTGGSVSTLTIQRTQQEDSAVYLCASSSRGGGTGELFFGEGSRLTVL.

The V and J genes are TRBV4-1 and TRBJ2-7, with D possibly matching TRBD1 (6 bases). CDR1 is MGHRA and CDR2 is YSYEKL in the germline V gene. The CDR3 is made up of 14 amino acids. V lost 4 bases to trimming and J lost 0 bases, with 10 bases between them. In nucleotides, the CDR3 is TGCGCCAGCAGCCTACGGACAGTCTCCTACGAGCAGTACTTC. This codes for CASSLRTVSYEQYF.

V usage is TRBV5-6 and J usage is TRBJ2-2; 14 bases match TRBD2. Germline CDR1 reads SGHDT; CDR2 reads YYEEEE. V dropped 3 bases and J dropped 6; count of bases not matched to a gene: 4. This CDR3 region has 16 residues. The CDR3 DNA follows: TGTGCCAGCAGCTCGGGACTAGCGGGAGCGGCCGGGGAGCTGTTTTTT. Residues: CASSSGLAGAAGELFF.

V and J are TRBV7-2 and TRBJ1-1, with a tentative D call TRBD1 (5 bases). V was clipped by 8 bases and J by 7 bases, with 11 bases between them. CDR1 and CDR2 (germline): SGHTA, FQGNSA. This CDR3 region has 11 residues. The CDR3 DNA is TGTGCCAGCCTGGGGGGGGTTGAAGCTTTCTTT. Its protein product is CASLGGVEAFF.

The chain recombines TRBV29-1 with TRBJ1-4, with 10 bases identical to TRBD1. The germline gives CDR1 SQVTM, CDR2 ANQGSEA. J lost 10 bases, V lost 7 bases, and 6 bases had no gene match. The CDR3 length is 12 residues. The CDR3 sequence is CSAGTGDGKLFF. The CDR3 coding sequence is TGCAGCGCTGGGACAGGGGATGGAAAACTGTTTTTT.

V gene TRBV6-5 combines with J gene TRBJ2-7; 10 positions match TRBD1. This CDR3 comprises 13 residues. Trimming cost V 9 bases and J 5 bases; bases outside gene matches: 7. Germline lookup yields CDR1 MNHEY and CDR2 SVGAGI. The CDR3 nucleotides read TGTGCCAGTTTGGGACAGGGGAACCACGAGCAGTACTTC. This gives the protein CASLGQGNHEQYF.

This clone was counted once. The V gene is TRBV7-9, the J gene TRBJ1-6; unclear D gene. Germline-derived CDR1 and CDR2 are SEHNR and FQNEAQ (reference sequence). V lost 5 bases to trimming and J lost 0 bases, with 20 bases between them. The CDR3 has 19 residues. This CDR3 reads CASSTNRGGGSSYNSPLHF. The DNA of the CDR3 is TGTGCCAGCAGCACAAACCGGGGAGGCGGAAGCTCCTATAATTCACCCCTCCACTTT. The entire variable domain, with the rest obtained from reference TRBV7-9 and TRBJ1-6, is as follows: DTGVSQNPRHKITKRGQNVTFRCDPISEHNRLYWYRQTLGQGPEFLTYFQNEAQLEKSRLLSDRFSAERPKGSFSTLEIQRTEQGDSAMYLCASSTNRGGGSSYNSPLHFGNGTRLTVT.

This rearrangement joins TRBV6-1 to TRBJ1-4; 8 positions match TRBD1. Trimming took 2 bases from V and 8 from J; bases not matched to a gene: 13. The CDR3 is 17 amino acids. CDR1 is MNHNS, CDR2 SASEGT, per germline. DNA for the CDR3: TGTGCCAGCAGTGAAAGCGGGACAGGAGAGGTGTACGAAAAACTGTTTTTT. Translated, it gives CASSESGTGEVYEKLFF.

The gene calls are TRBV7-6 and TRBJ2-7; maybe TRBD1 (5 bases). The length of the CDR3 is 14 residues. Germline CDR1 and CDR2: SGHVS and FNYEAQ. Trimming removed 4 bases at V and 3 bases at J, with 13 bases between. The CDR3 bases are TGTGCCAGCAGCTATAAACAGGATTACTACGAGCAGTACTTC. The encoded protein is CASSYKQDYYEQYF. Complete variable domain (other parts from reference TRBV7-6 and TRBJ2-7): GAGVSQSPRYKVTKRGQDVALRCDPISGHVSLYWYRQALGQGPEFLTYFNYEAQQDKSGLPNDRFSAERPEGSISTLTIQRTEQRDSAMYRCASSYKQDYYEQYFGPGTRLTVT.

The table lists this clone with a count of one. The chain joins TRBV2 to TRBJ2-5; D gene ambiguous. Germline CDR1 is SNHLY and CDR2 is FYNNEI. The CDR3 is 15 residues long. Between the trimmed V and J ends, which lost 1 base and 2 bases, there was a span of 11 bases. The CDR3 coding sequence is TGTGCCAGCAGTGAAGGTAGCAGAGAACAAGAGACCCAGTACTTC. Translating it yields CASSEGSREQETQYF.

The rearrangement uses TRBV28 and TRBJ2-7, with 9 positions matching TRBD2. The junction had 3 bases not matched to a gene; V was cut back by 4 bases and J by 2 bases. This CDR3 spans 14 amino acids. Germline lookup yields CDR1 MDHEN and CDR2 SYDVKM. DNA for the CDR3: TGTGCCAGCAGTTATAGCGGGAGAACCTACGAGCAGTACTTC. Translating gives CASSYSGRTYEQYF.

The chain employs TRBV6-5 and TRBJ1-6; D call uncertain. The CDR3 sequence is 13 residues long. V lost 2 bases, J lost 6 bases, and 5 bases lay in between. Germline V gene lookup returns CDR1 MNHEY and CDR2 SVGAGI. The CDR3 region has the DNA TGTGCCAGCAGTTACGTGCGTAATTCACCCCTCCACTTT. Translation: CASSYVRNSPLHF.

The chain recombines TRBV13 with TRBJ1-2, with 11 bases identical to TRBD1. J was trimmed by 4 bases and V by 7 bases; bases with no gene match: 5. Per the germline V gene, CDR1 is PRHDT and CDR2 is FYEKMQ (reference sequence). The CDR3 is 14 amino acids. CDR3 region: CASTLGQGAYGYTF. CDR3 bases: TGTGCCAGCACCCTTGGACAGGGGGCCTATGGCTACACCTTC. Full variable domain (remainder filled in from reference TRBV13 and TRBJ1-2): AAGVIQSPRHLIKEKRETATLKCYPIPRHDTVYWYQQGPGQDPQFLISFYEKMQSDKGSIPDRFSAQQFSDYHSELNMSSLELGDSALYFCASTLGQGAYGYTFGSGTRLTVV.

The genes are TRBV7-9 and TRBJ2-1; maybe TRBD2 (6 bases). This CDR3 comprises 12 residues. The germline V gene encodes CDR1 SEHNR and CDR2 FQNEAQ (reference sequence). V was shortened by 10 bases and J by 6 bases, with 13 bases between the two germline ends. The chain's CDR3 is CATGHGGNEQFF. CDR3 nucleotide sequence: TGTGCCACCGGACACGGGGGCAATGAGCAGTTCTTC.

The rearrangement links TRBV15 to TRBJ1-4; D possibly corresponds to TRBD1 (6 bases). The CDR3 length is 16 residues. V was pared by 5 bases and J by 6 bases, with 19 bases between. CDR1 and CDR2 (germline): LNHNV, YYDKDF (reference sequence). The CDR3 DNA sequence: TGTGCCACCAGCGGAGGGGAGGGCAGGGGAGATGAAAAACTGTTTTTT. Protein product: CATSGGEGRGDEKLFF.

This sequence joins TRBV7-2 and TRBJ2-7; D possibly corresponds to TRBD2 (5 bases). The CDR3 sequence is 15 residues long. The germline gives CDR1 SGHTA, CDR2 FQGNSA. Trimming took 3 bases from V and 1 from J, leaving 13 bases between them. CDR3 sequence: CASSLTWTGSYEQYF. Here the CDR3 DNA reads TGTGCCAGCAGCTTGACTTGGACTGGATCCTACGAGCAGTACTTC. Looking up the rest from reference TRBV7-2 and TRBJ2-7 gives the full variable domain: GAGVSQSPSNKVTEKGKDVELRCDPISGHTALYWYRQSLGQGLEFLIYFQGNSAPDKSGLPSDRFSAERTGGSVSTLTIQRTQQEDSAVYLCASSLTWTGSYEQYFGPGTRLTVT.